The T cell receptor beta chain under discussion was sequenced for a study of blood T cell repertoires in COVID-19. Study details: Donors in the United States, Italy and Spain gave samples during acute or convalescent COVID-19. PBMCs, B-cell-depleted T cells, or T cells provided the cDNA or gDNA that made up the material.

This clone was counted between two and nine times. In the original processing: Amplification of reference gene primers was used by the study to estimate nucleated cell counts. Using immunoSEQ multiplex PCR, the repertoire was profiled, and TCRdb retains in-frame clones only, with some absent. V and J calls and clone size are as listed in that table; D and trimming were resolved from the DNA. Of about 75,000 clones in the sample, roughly 78% were seen once. Material: peripheral blood. The TCR originated in an elderly woman with active or convalescent COVID-19.

CDR3 amino acids: CASSMRLVTHTGELFF. CDR3 sequence (DNA): TGTGCCAGTAGTATGAGACTAGTCACCCACACCGGGGAGCTGTTTTTT. The chain recombines TRBV19 with TRBJ2-2; perhaps TRBD2 as D (6 bases). The V gene lost 3 bases and the J gene lost 3 bases, with 14 bases spanning the gap. CDR1 is LNHDA, CDR2 SQIVND, per germline (reference sequence). The CDR3 extends over 16 amino acids.